The T cell receptor (beta chain) described here comes from a study of cytomegalovirus exposure and HLA in healthy donors. Germline V lookup: CDR1 SGHAT, CDR2 FQNNGV. Trimming shortened V by 6 bases and J by 1 base, and 14 bases separated the two germline ends. The CDR3 totals 15 residues. Comments on this clone: Its antigen is not known.

Study-wide findings and caveats: The authors later found TCR association rates varying by HLA locus, with DRB1 most and HLA-C fewest. About 87% or about 30% of the time was how often most TCR beta V segments were productive, according to an earlier analysis.

Primers for the PCR totalled 60 Vbeta and 13 Jbeta. The table came from immunoSEQ multiplex PCR; TCRdb's copy has only in-frame clones and leaves some out. The table has 150,000 to 200,000 clones, about 79% seen once. Sequenced input: PBMCs. This receptor was taken from a female donor in good health and CMV-seronegative. The chain has TRBV11-2 and TRBJ2-3, with TRBD1 as a possible D gene (5 bases). The CDR3 sequence is CASSPTGGGTDTQYF. The CDR3 DNA is TGTGCCAGCAGTCCTACAGGTGGCGGCACAGATACGCAGTATTTT.